This TCR beta chain was documented in a study of CD8+CD57+ T cells in acquired aplastic anemia. V was cut by 6 bases and J by 0 bases, with 15 bases left in between. Germline CDR1 reads SGHAT; CDR2 reads FQNNGV. The CDR3 covers 17 residues. The template for TCR beta VDJ and CDR3 sequence profiling was genomic DNA. MiXCR, applied by TCRdb to the reads, yields one record per CDR3 protein. The sample consists of a few hundred thousand distinct CDR3 sequences, around 30% of them appearing once. Only patients with CD8+CD57+ cell expansion on flow cytometry were chosen for sequencing. The material sequenced was sorted CD4+, CD8+, or CD8+CD57+ T cells (not recorded which) from PBMCs. This chain joins TRBV11-2 and TRBJ1-6; D remains unclear. The receptor comes from a human donor with aplastic anemia. The CDR3: CASSLTSGGSYNSPLHF. CDR3 in DNA: TGTGCCAGCAGTTTAACTAGCGGAGGCTCCTATAATTCACCCCTCCACTTT.